This T cell receptor beta chain came from a study of a mutant IDH1 vaccine in newly diagnosed glioma. Looking at the study overall: Sex among treated patients split 62.5% male, roughly 40% female; mean age was about 40 years. Prior therapy was radiotherapy, temozolomide, or both; most received both.

TCRdb's table, derived via immunoSEQ multiplex PCR, lists solely in-frame clones and lacks some. Of about 27,000 clones in the sample, 93% are singletons; the top ten hold approximately 1.2%. The time point: baseline, week 1 (first vaccination visit). Treatment noted: pre-vaccination baseline after standard-of-care therapy. Whole-study results and caveats: Of the patients, 80% to 95% had vaccine-induced immune responses. It seemed that pseudoprogression was not linked to changes in the top peripheral T cell clonotypes.

Concerning this clone: No antigen is known for it. The identical CDR3 is also encoded by other nucleotide sequences in the sample.

V gave up 6 bases and J gave up 1 base, with 12 bases separating them. Germline V gives CDR1 ENHRY, CDR2 SYGVKD. The CDR3 runs 14 residues. This receptor was obtained from a man in his forties or fifties with glioma. The rearrangement uses TRBV10-3 and TRBJ1-1; D is possibly TRBD1 (6 bases). The material was PBMCs, obtained from a glioma patient treated with radiotherapy, temozolomide or both. The CDR3 spells CAISEGGGNTEAFF. In DNA, the CDR3 is TGTGCCATCAGCGAGGGAGGGGGGAACACTGAAGCTTTCTTT.